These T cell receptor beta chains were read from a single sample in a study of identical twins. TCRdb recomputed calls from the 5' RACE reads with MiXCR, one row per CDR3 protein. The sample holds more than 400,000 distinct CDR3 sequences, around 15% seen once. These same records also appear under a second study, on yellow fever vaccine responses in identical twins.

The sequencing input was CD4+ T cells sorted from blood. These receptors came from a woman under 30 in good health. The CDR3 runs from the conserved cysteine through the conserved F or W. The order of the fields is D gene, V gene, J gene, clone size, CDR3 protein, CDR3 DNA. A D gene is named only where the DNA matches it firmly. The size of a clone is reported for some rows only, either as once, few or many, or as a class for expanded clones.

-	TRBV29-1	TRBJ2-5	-	CSVATGFGETQYF	TGCAGCGTTGCCACAGGGTTCGGAGAGACCCAGTACTTC
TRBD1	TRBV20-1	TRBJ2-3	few	CSARPAGTGPDTQYF	TGCAGTGCTAGACCGGCCGGGACAGGCCCAGATACGCAGTATTTT
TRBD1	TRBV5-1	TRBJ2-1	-	CASSLGQGANEQFF	TGCGCCAGCAGCTTGGGACAGGGGGCGAATGAGCAGTTCTTC
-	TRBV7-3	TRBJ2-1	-	CASSLNSNPNNEQFF	TGTGCCAGCAGCTTAAACAGCAACCCCAACAATGAGCAGTTCTTC
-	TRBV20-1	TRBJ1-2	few	CSAAGDYGYTF	TGCAGTGCTGCAGGGGACTATGGCTACACCTTC
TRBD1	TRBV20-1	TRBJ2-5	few	CSARSATGTVGSLQETQYF	TGCAGTGCTAGATCCGCTACCGGGACAGTTGGTAGTCTCCAAGAGACCCAGTACTTC
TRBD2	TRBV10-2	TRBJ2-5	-	CASSGGGPQYF	TGCGCCAGCAGTGGCGGGGGACCCCAGTACTTC
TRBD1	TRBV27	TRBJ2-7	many	CASSYRDRGAEQYF	TGTGCCAGCAGTTACCGGGACAGGGGCGCTGAGCAGTACTTC
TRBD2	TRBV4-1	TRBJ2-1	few	CASSQEVVAGALREQFF	TGCGCCAGCAGCCAAGAGGTAGTAGCGGGGGCCCTTAGGGAGCAGTTCTTC
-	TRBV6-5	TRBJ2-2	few	CASSYGGGVTGELFF	TGTGCCAGCAGTTACGGAGGGGGCGTCACCGGGGAGCTGTTTTTT
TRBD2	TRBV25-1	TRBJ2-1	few	CASSDPGLAGGVGSNEQFF	TGTGCCAGCAGTGACCCGGGACTAGCGGGAGGAGTGGGGTCCAATGAGCAGTTCTTC
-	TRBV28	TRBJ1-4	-	CASTPGRNEKLFF	TGTGCCAGCACCCCCGGGCGGAATGAAAAACTGTTTTTT
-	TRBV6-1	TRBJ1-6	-	CASSEWWKGAFHF	TGTGCCAGCAGTGAATGGTGGAAAGGGGCCTTCCACTTT
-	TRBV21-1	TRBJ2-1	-	CARLESYNEQFF	TGTGCCCGCCTGGAGTCCTACAATGAGCAGTTCTTC
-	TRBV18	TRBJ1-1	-	CASSPFGTPMNTEAFF	TGTGCCAGCTCACCATTCGGGACACCTATGAACACTGAAGCTTTCTTT
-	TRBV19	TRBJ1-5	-	CASSIFDRDQPQHF	TGTGCCAGTAGTATTTTCGACAGAGATCAGCCCCAGCATTTT
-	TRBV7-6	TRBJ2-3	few	CASSLAGAKDTQYF	TGTGCCAGCAGCTTAGCTGGAGCGAAAGATACGCAGTATTTT
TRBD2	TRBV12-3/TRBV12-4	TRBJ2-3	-	CASTRTSGEIRTDTQYF	TGTGCCAGCACCCGTACTAGCGGGGAGATTCGCACAGATACGCAGTATTTT
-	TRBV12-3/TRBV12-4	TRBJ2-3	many	CASSSTGSATDTQYF	TGTGCCAGCAGTTCCACAGGGAGTGCGACAGATACGCAGTATTTT
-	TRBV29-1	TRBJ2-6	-	CSVGQGRSGANVLTF	TGCAGCGTTGGGCAGGGCCGCTCTGGGGCCAACGTCCTGACTTTC
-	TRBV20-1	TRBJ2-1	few	CSAKKGPSSYNEQFF	TGCAGTGCCAAAAAAGGACCGAGCTCCTACAATGAGCAGTTCTTC
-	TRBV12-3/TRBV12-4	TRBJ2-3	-	CASSFVAGLADTQYF	TGTGCCAGCAGTTTTGTGGCGGGGCTCGCAGATACGCAGTATTTT
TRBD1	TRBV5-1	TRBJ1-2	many	CASSLATTGQSRVYGYTF	TGCGCCAGCAGCTTAGCTACGACAGGGCAATCGCGAGTATATGGCTACACCTTC
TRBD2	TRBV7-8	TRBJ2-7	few	CASSLAPVAGAPYEQYF	TGTGCCAGCAGCTTAGCCCCAGTGGCGGGAGCGCCCTACGAGCAGTACTTC
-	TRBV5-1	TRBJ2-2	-	CASSLSQGAGELFF	TGCGCCAGCAGCTTGTCACAGGGAGCCGGGGAGCTGTTTTTT
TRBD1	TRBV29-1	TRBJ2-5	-	CSARGGTGETQYF	TGCAGCGCCCGAGGGGGGACAGGGGAGACCCAGTACTTC
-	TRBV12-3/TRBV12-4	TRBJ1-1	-	CASSPLGPLRSSTEAFF	TGTGCCAGCAGCCCCTTGGGACCTTTGAGGTCGAGCACTGAAGCTTTCTTT
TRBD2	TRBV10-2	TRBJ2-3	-	CASSEGGLAGAPGTQYF	TGCGCCAGCAGTGAAGGGGGACTAGCGGGGGCCCCGGGTACGCAGTATTTT
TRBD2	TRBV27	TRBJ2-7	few	CASSLVLAGGPSNYEQYF	TGTGCCAGCAGTTTAGTTCTAGCGGGAGGGCCCAGTAACTACGAGCAGTACTTC
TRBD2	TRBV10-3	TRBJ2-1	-	CAISVAGGGNEQFF	TGTGCCATCAGTGTAGCGGGGGGGGGCAATGAGCAGTTCTTC
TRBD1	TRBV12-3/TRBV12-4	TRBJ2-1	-	CASSLEGTGGNEQFF	TGTGCCAGCAGTTTGGAAGGGACAGGGGGGAATGAGCAGTTCTTC
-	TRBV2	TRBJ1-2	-	CATRNGNGYGYTF	TGTGCCACCAGAAACGGAAATGGGTATGGCTACACCTTC
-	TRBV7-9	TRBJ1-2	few	CASSSDLQEANYGYTF	TGTGCCAGCAGCTCCGACCTCCAGGAAGCTAACTATGGCTACACCTTC
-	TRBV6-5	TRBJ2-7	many	CASSYSGRSAYEQYF	TGTGCCAGCAGTTACTCGGGCAGGTCCGCCTACGAGCAGTACTTC
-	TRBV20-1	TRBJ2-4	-	CSAEGPAKNIQYF	TGCAGTGCTGAGGGGCCCGCCAAAAACATTCAGTACTTC
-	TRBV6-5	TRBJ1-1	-	CASSLVFLGTEAFF	TGTGCCAGCAGTTTGGTCTTTTTGGGCACTGAAGCTTTCTTT
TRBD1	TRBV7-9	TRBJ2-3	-	CASSSVRTGTGDTQYF	TGTGCCAGCAGCTCGGTGAGGACAGGGACAGGAGATACGCAGTATTTT
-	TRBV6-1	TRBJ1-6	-	CATLVGVNSPLHF	TGTGCCACCTTAGTAGGGGTTAATTCACCCCTCCACTTT
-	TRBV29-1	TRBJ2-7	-	CSVAFGQRPYEQYF	TGCAGCGTAGCCTTTGGCCAACGTCCATACGAGCAGTACTTC
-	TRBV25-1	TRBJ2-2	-	CASRLQITGELFF	TGTGCCAGCAGACTGCAGATCACCGGGGAGCTGTTTTTT
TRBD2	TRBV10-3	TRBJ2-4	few	CAISDGLAGGGKNIQYF	TGTGCCATCAGTGACGGACTAGCGGGCGGGGGGAAAAACATTCAGTACTTC
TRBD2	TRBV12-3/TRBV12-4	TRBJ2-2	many	CASSRLAGVNTGELFF	TGTGCCAGCAGTCGTCTAGCGGGGGTTAACACCGGGGAGCTGTTTTTT
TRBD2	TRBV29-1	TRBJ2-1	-	CSVEERGVYNEQFF	TGCAGCGTTGAAGAGCGGGGGGTCTACAATGAGCAGTTCTTC
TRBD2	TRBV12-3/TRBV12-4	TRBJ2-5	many	CASSLADTQETQYF	TGTGCCAGCAGCCTAGCGGACACACAAGAGACCCAGTACTTC
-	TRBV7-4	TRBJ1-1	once	CASRPRGGVNTEAFF	TGTGCCAGCAGGCCTCGCGGAGGTGTGAACACTGAAGCTTTCTTT
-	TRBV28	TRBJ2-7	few	CASSYRARGEQYF	TGTGCCAGCAGTTACAGAGCTCGGGGCGAGCAGTACTTC
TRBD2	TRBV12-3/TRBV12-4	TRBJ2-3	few	CASSRGTSGRSTDTQYF	TGTGCCAGCAGCCGAGGGACTAGCGGCCGCAGCACAGATACGCAGTATTTT
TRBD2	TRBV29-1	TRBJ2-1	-	CSVEDLSIAGIEQFF	TGCAGCGTTGAAGATCTTTCCATAGCGGGGATTGAGCAGTTCTTC
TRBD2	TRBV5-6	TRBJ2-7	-	CASSFRSGSSGSYEQYF	TGTGCCAGCAGCTTTCGCAGTGGGTCTAGCGGGAGCTACGAGCAGTACTTC
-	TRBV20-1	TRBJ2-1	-	CSAYKRSLSYNEQFF	TGCAGTGCTTATAAGCGGTCCTTGTCCTACAATGAGCAGTTCTTC
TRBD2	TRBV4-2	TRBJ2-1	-	CASSPRTRRSPYTYNEQFF	TGTGCCAGCAGCCCGCGGACTAGGAGGTCCCCCTACACCTACAATGAGCAGTTCTTC
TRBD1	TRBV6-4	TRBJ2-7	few	CASSEEDRVTYEQYF	TGTGCCAGCAGTGAGGAGGACAGGGTAACCTACGAGCAGTACTTC
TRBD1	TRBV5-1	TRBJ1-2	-	CASSPTGGSNYGYTF	TGCGCCAGCAGCCCAACAGGGGGCTCGAACTATGGCTACACCTTC
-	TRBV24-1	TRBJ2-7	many	CATSAQDSYEQYF	TGTGCCACCAGCGCACAGGACTCCTACGAGCAGTACTTC
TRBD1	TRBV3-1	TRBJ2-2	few	CASSLGQGPNTGELFF	TGTGCCAGCAGTCTCGGACAGGGGCCGAACACCGGGGAGCTGTTTTTT
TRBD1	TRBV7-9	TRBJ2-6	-	CAIQQGSGANVLTF	TGTGCCATCCAACAGGGGTCTGGGGCCAACGTCCTGACTTTC
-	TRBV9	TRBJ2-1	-	CASSVGPGEQFF	TGTGCCAGCAGCGTAGGACCCGGGGAGCAGTTCTTC
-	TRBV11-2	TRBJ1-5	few	CASSLDSGAGQPQHF	TGTGCCAGCAGCTTAGACTCGGGGGCAGGCCAGCCCCAGCATTTT
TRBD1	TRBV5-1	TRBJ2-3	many	CASKRTGTTDTQYF	TGCGCCAGCAAAAGGACAGGAACCACAGATACGCAGTATTTT
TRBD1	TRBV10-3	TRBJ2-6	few	CAISADPPGQPSGANVLTF	TGTGCCATCAGTGCCGACCCTCCGGGACAGCCCTCTGGGGCCAACGTCCTGACTTTC